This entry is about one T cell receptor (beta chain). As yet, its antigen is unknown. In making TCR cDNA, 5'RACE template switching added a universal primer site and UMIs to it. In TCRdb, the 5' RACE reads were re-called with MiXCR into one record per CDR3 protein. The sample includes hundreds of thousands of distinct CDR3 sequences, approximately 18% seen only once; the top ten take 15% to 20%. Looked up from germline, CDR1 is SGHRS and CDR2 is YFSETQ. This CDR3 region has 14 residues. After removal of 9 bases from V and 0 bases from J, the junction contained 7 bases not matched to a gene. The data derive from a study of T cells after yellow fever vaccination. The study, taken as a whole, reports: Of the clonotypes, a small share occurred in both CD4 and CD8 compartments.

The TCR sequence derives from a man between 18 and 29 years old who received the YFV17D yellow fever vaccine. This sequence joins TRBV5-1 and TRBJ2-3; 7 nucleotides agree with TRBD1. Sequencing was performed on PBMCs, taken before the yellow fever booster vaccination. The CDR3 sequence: CATRGTASTDTQYF. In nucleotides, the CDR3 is TGCGCCACAAGGGGGACAGCTAGCACAGATACGCAGTATTTT.